The 16 T cell receptor beta chains presented below share a single source sample, sequenced in a study of T cell changes during pregnancy in multiple sclerosis. The method was immunoSEQ multiplex PCR; TCRdb's version includes in-frame clones alone and lacks a portion of them. This sample carries under 75,000 clones, under 95% of them seen once, and the ten largest clones take approximately 1.3%. The starting material was peripheral blood, obtained in the third trimester of pregnancy. The source of these receptors is a female donor in good health, enrolled as a control in a pregnancy study.

V is TRBV2 and J is TRBJ2-7, with 8 positions matching TRBD1. The V segment lost 7 bases and the J segment 5 bases; nucleotides outside the gene matches: 13. In germline, CDR1 is SNHLY, CDR2 FYNNEI. There are 15 residues in the CDR3. The CDR3 coding sequence is TGTGCCAGCAAAATTCAGGGGGCGACCAACCACGAGCAGTACTTC. Protein sequence: CASKIQGATNHEQYF.

The chain carries TRBV7-8 and TRBJ2-5, with 9 bases that match TRBD2. Germline V gene sequence: CDR1 SGHVS, CDR2 FQNEAQ. V lost 2 bases, J lost 3 bases, and 13 bases stayed unmatched. The CDR3 totals 18 residues. The CDR3 here is CASSLRFSGSGGKETQYF. The CDR3 region has the DNA TGTGCCAGCAGCTTAAGATTTTCGGGTAGCGGGGGTAAAGAGACCCAGTACTTC.

The V and J genes are TRBV5-4 and TRBJ2-7, with 7 bases matching TRBD1. Per the germline V gene, CDR1 is SGHNT and CDR2 is YYREEE (reference sequence). V lost 5 bases to trimming and J lost 2 bases; unmatched junction nucleotides: 4. The CDR3 extends over 13 amino acids. CDR3 loop: CASSSGTAYEQYF. The CDR3 bases are TGTGCCAGCAGTTCCGGGACAGCCTACGAGCAGTACTTC. Supplemented by reference TRBV5-4 and TRBJ2-7, the full variable domain reads ETGVTQSPTHLIKTRGQQVTLRCSSQSGHNTVSWYQQALGQGPQFIFQYYREEENGRGNFPPRFSGLQFPNYSSELNVNALELDDSALYLCASSSGTAYEQYFGPGTRLTVT.

The gene calls are TRBV12-5 and TRBJ2-5; possible D gene TRBD2, 5 bases. The V and J ends lost 1 base and 5 bases respectively, with 11 bases between them. The germline V gene has CDR1 LGHNT and CDR2 FRNRAP. The CDR3 totals 14 residues. CDR3 region: CASGLAGSGETQYF. CDR3 in DNA: TGTGCTAGTGGTTTGGCGGGGTCCGGGGAGACCCAGTACTTC.

The sample holds many counts of this clone. This sequence joins TRBV27 and TRBJ1-1, with 9 bases that match TRBD1. CDR1 and CDR2 (germline): MNHEY, SMNVEV (reference sequence). The CDR3 is 12 residues long. Trimming took 6 bases from V and 4 from J; bases not matched to a gene: 0. The CDR3 region has the DNA TGTGCCAGCAGGACAGGGGGCACTGAAGCTTTCTTT. It specifies CASRTGGTEAFF.

This chain connects TRBV19 to TRBJ2-2, with no clear D. The germline V gene has CDR1 LNHDA and CDR2 SQIVND (reference sequence). V was pared by 3 bases and J by 3 bases, with 8 bases between. This CDR3 has 14 residues. CDR3 sequence reads: CASSIRHYTGELFF. The DNA for the CDR3 is TGTGCCAGTAGTATCAGGCATTACACCGGGGAGCTGTTTTTT.

The chain employs TRBV4-3 and TRBJ1-5; 7 bases are shared with TRBD1. CDR3 length: 15 amino acids. The germline V gene has CDR1 LGHNA and CDR2 YSLEER. V was pared by 0 bases and J by 7 bases, with 6 bases of the junction left unmatched. CDR3 residues: CASSQDRQGPQPQHF. CDR3 coding DNA: TGCGCCAGCAGCCAAGATAGACAGGGTCCCCAGCCCCAGCATTTT.

CDR3 protein: CASSLAPGNHQETQYF. CDR3 DNA: TGCGCCAGCAGCTTGGCCCCCGGGAACCACCAAGAGACCCAGTACTTC. The genes are TRBV5-1 and TRBJ2-5; D may be TRBD2 (5 bases). CDR1 is SGHRS, CDR2 YFSETQ, per germline. Trimming took 0 bases from V and 0 from J, leaving 12 bases between them. There are 16 residues in the CDR3.

The CDR3 DNA reads as TGTGCCAGCAGCCAGGACAGGGACTACAATGAGCAGTTCTTC. Protein product: CASSQDRDYNEQFF. The chain couples TRBV4-2 to TRBJ2-1, with 8 positions matching TRBD1. Germline loops: CDR1 LGHNA, CDR2 YNFKEQ. Unmatched junction bases numbered 1, after V lost 3 bases and J lost 3 bases. The CDR3 is 14 amino acids.

This sequence joins TRBV5-4 and TRBJ1-2, with D hard to call. The CDR3 has 15 residues. The V end lost 5 bases, the J end lost 4 bases, and 18 bases lay between the germline ends. Germline CDR1 SGHNT, CDR2 YYREEE (reference sequence). The CDR3 nucleotides are TGTGCCAGCAGACACGTCGACTTAACCAGCTATGGCTACACCTTC. Translation gives CASRHVDLTSYGYTF. Looking up the rest from reference TRBV5-4 and TRBJ1-2 gives the full variable domain: ETGVTQSPTHLIKTRGQQVTLRCSSQSGHNTVSWYQQALGQGPQFIFQYYREEENGRGNFPPRFSGLQFPNYSSELNVNALELDDSALYLCASRHVDLTSYGYTFGSGTRLTVV.

This chain links TRBV5-1 with TRBJ1-3, with 10 bases aligning to TRBD1. CDR1 and CDR2 (germline): SGHRS, YFSETQ. Trimming took 5 bases from V and 7 from J; bases not matched to a gene: 3. The CDR3 totals 13 residues. The CDR3 DNA reads as TGCGCCAGCAGGGGGACAGGGGCGAACACCATATATTTT. It translates to CASRGTGANTIYF.

The V gene is TRBV11-2, the J gene TRBJ2-2; 9 nucleotides agree with TRBD1. The CDR3 extends over 15 amino acids. CDR1 and CDR2 from the germline V gene are SGHAT and FQNNGV. Germline trimming cut 5 bases from V and 5 bases from J; bases unmatched to any gene: 6. For the CDR3, the DNA is TGTGCCAGCAGCCCTAACAGGGGGCAGACCGGGGAGCTGTTTTTT. Protein sequence: CASSPNRGQTGELFF.

In this sample, this clone turned up once. This chain uses TRBV29-1 with TRBJ1-2; D unclear. The CDR3 runs to 12 residues. V was cut by 6 bases and J by 5 bases, with 13 bases left in between. From germline, CDR1 is SQVTM and CDR2 ANQGSEA. CDR3 coding DNA: TGCAGCGTGAAACTTAATTCTTATGGCTACACCTTC. Residues: CSVKLNSYGYTF. Together with reference TRBV29-1 and TRBJ1-2, the CDR3 gives the full variable domain: SAVISQKPSRDICQRGTSLTIQCQVDSQVTMMFWYRQQPGQSLTLIATANQGSEATYESGFVIDKFPISRPNLTFSTLTVSNMSPEDSSIYLCSVKLNSYGYTFGSGTRLTVV.

The rearrangement joins TRBV7-2 to TRBJ2-7, with 8 bases identical to TRBD1. Looked up from germline, CDR1 is SGHTA and CDR2 is FQGNSA. CDR3 length: 13 residues. Unmatched junction bases numbered 1, after V lost 2 bases and J lost 4 bases. The CDR3 nucleotides read TGTGCCAGCAGCTTATGGACAGGGTACGAGCAGTACTTC. The encoded protein is CASSLWTGYEQYF. The complete variable domain, with remaining parts taken from reference TRBV7-2 and TRBJ2-7, reads GAGVSQSPSNKVTEKGKDVELRCDPISGHTALYWYRQSLGQGLEFLIYFQGNSAPDKSGLPSDRFSAERTGGSVSTLTIQRTQQEDSAVYLCASSLWTGYEQYFGPGTRLTVT.

This clone is categorized as medium-sized. The V gene is TRBV11-1, the J gene TRBJ2-2; 7 bases are a match to TRBD2. The CDR3 has 16 residues. V gave up 5 bases and J gave up 6 bases; unmatched junction bases: 12. Germline V CDR1 and CDR2: SGHAT, FQDESV (reference sequence). CDR3 loop: CASSPPGGGTAGELFF. In nucleotides, the CDR3 is TGTGCCAGCAGCCCCCCTGGGGGGGGAACAGCCGGGGAGCTGTTTTTT.

This chain uses TRBV5-1 with TRBJ2-1, with TRBD2 matching 15 bases. The J segment lost 8 bases and the V segment lost 3 bases, leaving 6 bases of the junction unmatched. CDR3 size: 16 residues. The germline V gene has CDR1 SGHRS and CDR2 YFSETQ. DNA of the CDR3: TGCGCCAGCAGCTCGGGGACTAGCGGGGGGAAGGATGAGCAGTTCTTC. Protein product: CASSSGTSGGKDEQFF.